This T cell receptor (beta chain) was sequenced in a study of blood T cell repertoires in COVID-19. The CDR3 length is 16 residues. Trimming took 0 bases from V and 1 from J, leaving 12 bases between them. In germline, CDR1 is LGHNA, CDR2 YSLEER. The method was immunoSEQ multiplex PCR; TCRdb's version includes in-frame clones alone and lacks a portion of them. Among about 300,000 clones listed, around nine tenths were seen once. This clone has only one observation. This receptor was identified in a man aged 70 or older with acute or convalescent COVID-19. Sequenced: peripheral blood. This chain uses TRBV4-3 with TRBJ1-2; no clear D. CDR3 residues: CASSQDLIRLNYGYTF. In DNA, the CDR3 is TGCGCCAGCAGCCAAGATCTGATCAGGCTTAACTATGGCTACACCTTC.